These 23 T cell receptor beta chains share one sample of origin, sequenced in a study of Ad26.COV2.S vaccination and SARS-CoV-2 variants. Produced via immunoSEQ multiplex PCR; TCRdb's table is partial and in-frame only. This sample carries hundreds of thousands of clones, roughly 90% of them seen once, and the ten largest clones take about 1.5%. The treatment was: roughly 18 received Ad26.COV2.S at low or high dose, single or two shots; about 5 received placebo; per-sample allocation not given. Each sample was drawn 63 days after the first injection (of vaccine or placebo). The source was peripheral blood, collected in a trial of Ad26.COV2.S vaccine versus placebo. The receptors here all came from a person between 18 and 65 years old who received the Ad26.COV2.S COVID-19 vaccine or a placebo.

The genes are TRBV6-5 and TRBJ1-2; maybe TRBD1 (5 bases). The V end was cut by 2 bases, the J end by 1 base, with 11 bases between. Germline V CDR1 and CDR2: MNHEY, SVGAGI. CDR3 length: 15 amino acids. This chain's CDR3 is CASSYQVGGNYGYTF. The CDR3 DNA reads as TGTGCCAGCAGTTACCAAGTTGGGGGTAACTATGGCTACACCTTC.

V gene TRBV3-1 (or the pseudogene TRBV3-2) combines with J gene TRBJ1-5; D is perhaps TRBD1 (6 bases). V was pared by 1 base and J by 1 base, with 20 bases between. This CDR3 region has 19 residues. In germline, CDR1 is LGHDT, CDR2 YNNKEL (reference sequence). CDR3 region: CASSQGPGHQEGSNQPQHF. The CDR3 region has the DNA TGTGCCAGCAGCCAAGGGCCGGGACATCAAGAGGGGAGCAATCAGCCCCAGCATTTT.

The V call is TRBV9, the J call TRBJ2-5; D could derive from TRBD1 or TRBD2 (5 bases each). V lost 3 bases to trimming and J lost 2 bases, with 20 bases between them. CDR1 SGDLS and CDR2 YYNGEE come from the germline V gene. The CDR3 consists of 17 residues. CDR3 coding DNA: TGTGCCAGCAGCGCTCAACCTGCCGGGACGGCTCAAGAGACCCAGTACTTC. It yields the protein CASSAQPAGTAQETQYF.

The chain carries TRBV6-5 and TRBJ2-7, with D tentatively TRBD2 (6 bases). V dropped 2 bases and J dropped 4 bases, with 15 bases sitting between them. The CDR3 sequence is 15 residues long. The germline CDR1 and CDR2 sequences are MNHEY and SVGAGI. The CDR3 nucleotides read TGTGCCAGCAGTTACCTCGGAGGGTCCCCTTACGAGCAGTACTTC. Translating it yields CASSYLGGSPYEQYF.

J is TRBJ2-7 and V is TRBV5-4, with TRBD2 as a possible D gene (6 bases). CDR3 size: 14 residues. The V and J ends lost 4 bases and 2 bases respectively, with 13 bases between them. Germline lookup yields CDR1 SGHNT and CDR2 YYREEE (reference sequence). The CDR3 sequence is CASSPSVSPYEQYF. CDR3 nucleotide sequence: TGTGCCAGCAGCCCTAGCGTCTCTCCCTACGAGCAGTACTTC.

The chain links TRBV5-5 to TRBJ2-7, with a possible D match to TRBD2 (5 bases). The germline gives CDR1 SGHKS, CDR2 YYEKEE (reference sequence). The CDR3 is 15 amino acids. V was clipped by 0 bases and J by 2 bases, with 12 bases between them. CDR3 loop: CASSLEGSSPYEQYF. The DNA of the CDR3 is TGTGCCAGCAGCTTGGAGGGCTCTAGCCCCTACGAGCAGTACTTC. Full variable domain (missing parts from reference TRBV5-5 and TRBJ2-7): DAGVTQSPTHLIKTRGQQVTLRCSPISGHKSVSWYQQVLGQGPQFIFQYYEKEERGRGNFPDRFSARQFPNYSSELNVNALLLGDSALYLCASSLEGSSPYEQYFGPGTRLTVT.

The rearrangement links TRBV6-5 to TRBJ1-5; 7 bases line up with TRBD1. This CDR3 spans 14 amino acids. Losses at the gene ends were 6 bases for V and 7 bases for J; bases not matched to a gene: 9. The germline CDR1 and CDR2 sequences are MNHEY and SVGAGI. The CDR3 region has the DNA TGTGCCAGCAGGGAGACAGGGTATATCCAGCCCCAGCATTTT. As protein: CASRETGYIQPQHF.

V gene TRBV19 combines with J gene TRBJ2-1; D tentatively fits TRBD1 or TRBD2 (5 bases each). V shed 5 bases and J shed 5 bases, with 13 bases lying between them. Germline V lookup: CDR1 LNHDA, CDR2 SQIVND (reference sequence). The CDR3 loop spans 14 amino acids. CDR3 sequence: CASSPRDRDNEQFF. The DNA for the CDR3 is TGTGCCAGTAGTCCCCGGGACCGGGACAATGAGCAGTTCTTC.

V is TRBV10-3 and J is TRBJ2-7; 10 positions match TRBD1. This CDR3 has 13 amino acids. Germline-derived CDR1 and CDR2 are ENHRY and SYGVKD. V trimming: 11 bases; J trimming: 2 bases; junction bases outside the gene matches: 6. The CDR3 protein is CAVGQGGTYEQYF. DNA of the CDR3: TGTGCCGTAGGACAGGGGGGTACCTACGAGCAGTACTTC.

The chain employs TRBV6-6 and TRBJ2-1; 10 bases match TRBD2. Germline loops: CDR1 MNHNY, CDR2 SVGAGI (reference sequence). The CDR3 consists of 15 residues. J was trimmed by 7 bases and V by 5 bases; bases with no gene match: 8. This CDR3 is CASSPATSGLNEQFF. The CDR3 nucleotides are TGTGCCAGCAGTCCGGCGACTAGCGGGCTAAATGAGCAGTTCTTC.

For the CDR3, the DNA is TGCGCCAGCAGCCAAGCGGACAGGGTTGAAGCTTTCTTT. Its translation: CASSQADRVEAFF. The chain employs TRBV4-1 and TRBJ1-1; 8 nucleotides match TRBD1. V was pared by 1 base and J by 7 bases, with 2 bases of the junction left unmatched. This CDR3 region has 13 residues. The germline CDR1 and CDR2 sequences are MGHRA and YSYEKL.

The rearrangement uses TRBV6-6 and TRBJ1-5, with D unresolved. Germline CDR1 and CDR2: MNHNY and SVGAGI (reference sequence). CDR3 length equals 13 residues. The germline V and J ends were trimmed by 5 bases and 6 bases, with 11 bases remaining between them. The CDR3 nucleotides read TGTGCCAGCAGTGACGGACCCGGTCAGCCCCAGCATTTT. Translating gives CASSDGPGQPQHF.

The rearrangement links TRBV3-1 (or the pseudogene TRBV3-2) to TRBJ1-4, with 8 nucleotides matching TRBD1. Trimming cost V 1 base and J 7 bases; bases outside gene matches: 11. CDR3 length: 17 residues. CDR1 and CDR2 (germline): LGHDT, YNNKEL (reference sequence). The CDR3, as DNA: TGTGCCAGCAGCCAAGTCAGGACAGGGAAAGTTGCTGAAAAACTGTTTTTT. Protein product: CASSQVRTGKVAEKLFF.

The J gene is TRBJ1-5, the V gene TRBV7-9; maybe TRBD1 (6 bases). Germline V gene sequence: CDR1 SEHNR, CDR2 FQNEAQ (reference sequence). The CDR3 is 18 residues long. Trimming took off 4 bases at V and 0 bases at J, with 19 bases between the two ends. CDR3: CASSSQGPDSLSNQPQHF. DNA for the CDR3: TGTGCCAGCAGCTCACAGGGTCCAGACAGTCTTAGCAATCAGCCCCAGCATTTT. Drawing the rest from reference TRBV7-9 and TRBJ1-5, the complete variable domain is DTGVSQNPRHKITKRGQNVTFRCDPISEHNRLYWYRQTLGQGPEFLTYFQNEAQLEKSRLLSDRFSAERPKGSFSTLEIQRTEQGDSAMYLCASSSQGPDSLSNQPQHFGDGTRLSIL.

This clone was found a few times. Compared with germline, one end of the junction differs, possibly owing to a read error. The genes are TRBV18 and TRBJ1-2; a possible D gene is TRBD1 (6 bases). The length of the CDR3 is 14 residues. Germline lookup yields CDR1 KGHSH and CDR2 LQKENI. DNA for the CDR3: TGTGCCAGCTCACCAAACAGGGCTAATTATGGCTACACCTTC. It encodes CASSPNRANYGYTF.

The chain links TRBV4-1 to TRBJ2-2, with TRBD1 matching over 7 bases. CDR3 length: 15 residues. Germline V gives CDR1 MGHRA, CDR2 YSYEKL. V shed 2 bases and J 4 bases; nucleotides not matched to a gene: 4. CDR3 loop: CASSQTGASTGELFF. As DNA, the CDR3 is TGCGCCAGCAGCCAAACAGGGGCTAGCACCGGGGAGCTGTTTTTT.

The count of this clone is one. The chain uses TRBV10-3 and TRBJ2-3, with TRBD1 matching 7 bases. CDR3 length equals 17 residues. V lost 0 bases and J lost 0; bases outside the gene matches: 6. Germline-derived CDR1 and CDR2 are ENHRY and SYGVKD. This CDR3 reads CAISESSTGLSTDTQYF. The CDR3 nucleotides are TGTGCCATCAGTGAGTCCTCGACAGGGTTAAGCACAGATACGCAGTATTTT.

The J gene is TRBJ1-3, the V gene TRBV25-1, with TRBD1 identical over 8 bases. Looked up from germline, CDR1 is MGHDK and CDR2 is SYGVNS. With 6 bases clipped from V and 4 bases from J, the junction kept 2 bases outside the gene matches. The length of the CDR3 is 13 residues. The CDR3 here is CASSRQGGNTIYF. The CDR3 bases are TGTGCCAGCAGCCGACAGGGGGGAAACACCATATATTTT.

This clone came up a few times. The V and J genes are TRBV7-9 and TRBJ1-5; the match to TRBD1 covers 7 bases. J lost 4 bases, V lost 0 bases, and 3 bases had no gene match. Germline lookup yields CDR1 SEHNR and CDR2 FQNEAQ (reference sequence). The CDR3 has 15 residues. CDR3 bases: TGTGCCAGCAGCTTAGCGCAGGGGGGGAATCAGCCCCAGCATTTT. This codes for CASSLAQGGNQPQHF.

This chain connects TRBV6-2 or TRBV6-3 to TRBJ2-5; perhaps TRBD2 as D (7 bases). The CDR3 sequence is 16 residues long. Germline V gives CDR1 MNHEY, CDR2 SVGEGT. V lost 0 bases and J 9 bases, leaving 20 bases between the germline ends. For the CDR3, the DNA is TGTGCCAGCAGTTACTCGGGCAGCGGGGCGGCAGGGGCCCAGTACTTC. Its protein product is CASSYSGSGAAGAQYF.

This clone was counted once. The chain couples TRBV6-2 or TRBV6-3 to TRBJ1-1; 7 bases match TRBD1. The germline V gene encodes CDR1 MNHEY and CDR2 SVGEGT. V lost 6 bases, J lost 1 base, and 5 bases stayed unmatched. The CDR3 is 14 amino acids. CDR3 DNA: TGTGCCAGCAGCCCCCGGACAGGGAACACTGAAGCTTTCTTT. The encoded protein is CASSPRTGNTEAFF.

V is TRBV5-4 and J is TRBJ2-7; a weak D match, TRBD2 (6 bases). V lost 3 bases, J lost 4 bases, and 14 bases lay in between. CDR1 is SGHNT, CDR2 YYREEE, per germline (reference sequence). The length of the CDR3 is 14 residues. The CDR3: CASSYSGRVYEQYF. CDR3 coding DNA: TGTGCCAGCAGCTATAGCGGACGGGTTTACGAGCAGTACTTC. The variable domain in full, with the rest retrieved from reference TRBV5-4 and TRBJ2-7, is ETGVTQSPTHLIKTRGQQVTLRCSSQSGHNTVSWYQQALGQGPQFIFQYYREEENGRGNFPPRFSGLQFPNYSSELNVNALELDDSALYLCASSYSGRVYEQYFGPGTRLTVT.

With respect to this clone: Other DNA sequences in this specimen translate into the identical CDR3. The chain links TRBV12-3 or TRBV12-4 to TRBJ1-1; the D is unclear. The CDR3 sequence is 12 residues long. Trimming cost V 3 bases and J 5 bases, with 7 bases left between them. The CDR3 DNA follows: TGTGCCAGCAGTTTTGGCGGGACTGAAGCTTTCTTT. Residues: CASSFGGTEAFF.